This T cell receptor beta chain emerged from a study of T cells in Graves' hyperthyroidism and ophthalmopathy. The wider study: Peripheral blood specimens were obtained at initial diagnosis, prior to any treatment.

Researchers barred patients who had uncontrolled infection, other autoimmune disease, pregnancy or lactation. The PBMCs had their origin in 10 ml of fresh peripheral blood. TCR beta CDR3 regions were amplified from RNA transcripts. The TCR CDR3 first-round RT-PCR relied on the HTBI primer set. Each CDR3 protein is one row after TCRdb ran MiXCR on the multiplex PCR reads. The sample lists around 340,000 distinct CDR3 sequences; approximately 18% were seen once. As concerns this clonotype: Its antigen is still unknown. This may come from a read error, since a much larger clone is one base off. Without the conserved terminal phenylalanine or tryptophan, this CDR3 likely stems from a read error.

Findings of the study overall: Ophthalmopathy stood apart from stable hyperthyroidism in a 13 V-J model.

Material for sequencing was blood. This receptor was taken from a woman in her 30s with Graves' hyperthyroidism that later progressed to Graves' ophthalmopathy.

CDR3 sequence (DNA): TGTGCCAGCAGCTTGGGACTAGCCTACGAGCAGTACTCC. Protein product: CASSLGLAYEQYS. The V and J genes are TRBV14 and TRBJ2-7; TRBD2 matches 8 bases. Germline loops: CDR1 SGHDN, CDR2 FVKESK. This CDR3 comprises 13 residues. The J segment lost 2 bases and the V segment lost 5 bases, leaving 2 bases of the junction unmatched.